The 16 T cell receptor beta chains presented below share a single source sample, sequenced in a study of blood T cell repertoires in COVID-19. Assay used: immunoSEQ multiplex PCR; TCRdb lists only in-frame clones, some missing. The sample holds about 490,000 clones, 70% to 90% seen once. The specimen sequenced was peripheral blood. The receptors derive from a human donor in a cohort sampled during active COVID-19.

The chain uses TRBV11-3 and TRBJ2-1; D gene unclear. CDR1 is SGHNT, CDR2 YENEEA, per germline. V dropped 2 bases and J dropped 5 bases, with 7 bases sitting between them. CDR3 length: 13 residues. This CDR3 reads CASSLNQDNEQFF. Written as DNA, the CDR3 is TGTGCCAGCAGCTTAAATCAGGACAATGAGCAGTTCTTC.

This chain uses TRBV7-8 with TRBJ2-2; 12 bases align to TRBD2. Germline V gene data show CDR1 as SGHVS and CDR2 as FQNEAQ. The CDR3 is made up of 16 amino acids. V lost 5 bases and J lost 6; bases outside the gene matches: 7. The CDR3 DNA reads as TGTGCCAGCAGCCTGACTAGCGGGAGATTGGCCGGGGAGCTGTTTTTT. It is translated as CASSLTSGRLAGELFF.

The chain joins TRBV29-1 to TRBJ1-5; TRBD1 agrees at 7 bases. The V and J ends lost 4 bases and 5 bases, in that order; junction bases with no gene match: 5. Germline V CDR1 and CDR2: SQVTM, ANQGSEA. The CDR3 has 13 amino acids. As DNA, the CDR3 is TGCAGCGTTGTTGACAGGGTAGATCAGCCCCAGCATTTT. Amino acids: CSVVDRVDQPQHF.

The chain links TRBV6-2 or TRBV6-3 to TRBJ2-3; D call uncertain. The CDR3 contains 13 residues. Trimming removed 1 base at V and 11 bases at J, with 13 bases between. The germline gives CDR1 MNHEY, CDR2 SVGEGT. This chain's CDR3 is CASSYYPLERQYF. CDR3 bases: TGTGCCAGCAGTTACTATCCCCTGGAGAGGCAGTATTTT.

Of note for this clone: Other DNA sequences of this sample code for an identical CDR3. The rearrangement links TRBV7-3 to TRBJ1-1, with D hard to call. The CDR3 loop spans 13 amino acids. Germline V gives CDR1 SGHTA, CDR2 FQGTGA. Trimming pared 3 bases from V and 3 bases from J, leaving 8 bases between. The chain's CDR3 is CASSFTGDTEAFF. In DNA, the CDR3 is TGTGCCAGCAGCTTTACCGGGGACACTGAAGCTTTCTTT.

The V call is TRBV7-3, the J call TRBJ2-1, with 8 nucleotides matching TRBD1. This CDR3 region has 18 residues. The germline V gene encodes CDR1 SGHTA and CDR2 FQGTGA. Losses at the gene ends were 4 bases for V and 7 bases for J; bases not matched to a gene: 18. The CDR3, as DNA: TGTGCCAGCAGCTCCCAAGGGACAGGTACTCTACCGAGGAATGAGCAGTTCTTC. Translated: CASSSQGTGTLPRNEQFF.

The chain uses TRBV7-2 and TRBJ2-1; 7 positions match TRBD2. The ends lost 7 bases at V and 13 bases at J; junction bases unmatched: 13. Looked up from germline, CDR1 is SGHTA and CDR2 is FQGNSA. The CDR3 spans 13 residues. This CDR3 reads CASMGLRGGSQFF. The CDR3 DNA sequence: TGTGCCAGCATGGGGCTTCGGGGCGGGAGTCAGTTCTTC.

The chain recombines TRBV24-1 with TRBJ1-2, with 12 nucleotides matching TRBD1. CDR1 KGHDR and CDR2 SFDVKD come from the germline V gene. The J segment lost 4 bases and the V segment lost 7 bases, leaving 3 bases of the junction unmatched. The CDR3 totals 14 residues. The CDR3: CATSPGQGAYGYTF. CDR3 sequence (DNA): TGTGCCACCAGCCCGGGACAGGGGGCCTATGGCTACACCTTC.

The rearrangement links TRBV19 to TRBJ1-1, with 8 bases fitting TRBD1. Per germline, CDR1 LNHDA and CDR2 SQIVND (reference sequence). V lost 7 bases and J lost 6; bases outside the gene matches: 10. The CDR3 contains 14 residues. The CDR3 sequence is CASTPGQASAEAFF. For the CDR3, the DNA is TGTGCCAGTACCCCGGGACAGGCGAGCGCTGAAGCTTTCTTT.

J is TRBJ2-1 and V is TRBV27, with 7 bases identical to TRBD2. There are 15 residues in the CDR3. Germline CDR1 is MNHEY and CDR2 is SMNVEV (reference sequence). V lost 3 bases and J lost 4; bases outside the gene matches: 6. Written as DNA, the CDR3 is TGTGCCAGCAGTTTTATGGCTAGCGGATACAATGAGCAGTTCTTC. Its protein is CASSFMASGYNEQFF.

The CDR3 protein is CASSLTGTPFTEAFF. CDR3 DNA sequence: TGTGCCAGCAGCTTAACCGGGACTCCTTTCACTGAAGCTTTCTTT. The chain combines TRBV5-4 with TRBJ1-1, with D perhaps TRBD1 (5 bases). This CDR3 spans 15 amino acids. Germline values: CDR1 SGHNT, CDR2 YYREEE (reference sequence). With 2 bases removed from V and 4 bases from J, the gap between germline ends came to 15 bases.

This clone came up a few times. CDR3: CASSLAGGGTGGYTF. CDR3 nucleotides: TGCGCCAGCAGCTTGGCGGGGGGCGGGACAGGCGGCTACACCTTC. The rearrangement links TRBV5-1 to TRBJ1-2, with 8 positions matching TRBD1. The CDR3 is made up of 15 amino acids. Losses at the gene ends were 0 bases for V and 8 bases for J; bases not matched to a gene: 9. Germline lookup yields CDR1 SGHRS and CDR2 YFSETQ.

The rearrangement joins TRBV19 to TRBJ2-3, with D maybe TRBD2 (6 bases). CDR1 LNHDA and CDR2 SQIVND come from the germline V gene (reference sequence). With 1 base removed from V and 6 bases from J, the gap between germline ends came to 23 bases. The CDR3 loop spans 18 amino acids. This CDR3 reads CASSIGYRVTRGGDTQYF. CDR3 nucleotide sequence: TGTGCCAGTAGTATAGGGTATCGGGTCACTAGAGGAGGGGATACGCAGTATTTT.

The CDR3 spells CASPTCCLAHLREQYF. For the CDR3, the DNA is TGTGCCAGCCCTACCTGTTGCCTCGCGCACCTACGGGAGCAGTACTTC. The V gene is TRBV6-4, the J gene TRBJ2-7; D is undetermined. The germline gives CDR1 MRHNA, CDR2 SNTAGT. The CDR3 runs to 16 residues. V was shortened by 8 bases and J by 7 bases, with 27 bases between the two germline ends.

The chain employs TRBV2 and TRBJ1-3, with D possibly matching TRBD1 (5 bases). Per germline, CDR1 SNHLY and CDR2 FYNNEI. Trimming took off 7 bases at V and 0 bases at J, with 13 bases between the two ends. The CDR3 runs to 15 residues. DNA of the CDR3: TGTGCCAGCAACCTTAGGGGCGTCTCTGGAAACACCATATATTTT. Its translation is CASNLRGVSGNTIYF.

The rearrangement uses TRBV24-1 and TRBJ2-3, with 7 bases lining up with TRBD2. V lost 9 bases, J lost 1 base, and 3 bases stayed unmatched. Germline V lookup: CDR1 KGHDR, CDR2 SFDVKD. The CDR3 loop spans 13 amino acids. This chain's CDR3 is CATGRAGTDTQYF. CDR3 nucleotides: TGTGCCACCGGGAGGGCCGGCACAGATACGCAGTATTTT.